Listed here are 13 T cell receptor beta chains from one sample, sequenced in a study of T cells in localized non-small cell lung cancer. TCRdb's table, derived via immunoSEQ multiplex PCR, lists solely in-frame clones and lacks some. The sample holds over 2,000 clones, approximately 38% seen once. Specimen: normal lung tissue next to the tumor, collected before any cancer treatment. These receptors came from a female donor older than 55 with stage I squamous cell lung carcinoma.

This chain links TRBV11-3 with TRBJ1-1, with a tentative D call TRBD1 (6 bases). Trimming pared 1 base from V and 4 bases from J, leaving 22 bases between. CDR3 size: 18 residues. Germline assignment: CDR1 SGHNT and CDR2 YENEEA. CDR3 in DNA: TGTGCCAGCAGCTTAGTGCTCCCGGGGACAAGGGGAACCACTGAAGCTTTCTTT. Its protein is CASSLVLPGTRGTTEAFF. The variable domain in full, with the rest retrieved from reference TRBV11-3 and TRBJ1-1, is EAGVVQSPRYKIIEKKQPVAFWCNPISGHNTLYWYLQNLGQGPELLIRYENEEAVDDSQLPKDRFSAERLKGVDSTLKIQPAELGDSAVYLCASSLVLPGTRGTTEAFFGQGTRLTVV.

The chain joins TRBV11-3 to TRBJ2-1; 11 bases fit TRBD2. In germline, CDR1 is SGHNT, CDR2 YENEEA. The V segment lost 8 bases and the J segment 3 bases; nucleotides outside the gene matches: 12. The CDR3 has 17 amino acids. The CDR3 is CASPIYLAGGSYNEQFF. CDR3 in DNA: TGTGCCAGCCCTATTTACCTAGCGGGAGGAAGCTACAATGAGCAGTTCTTC. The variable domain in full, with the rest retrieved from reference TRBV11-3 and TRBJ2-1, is EAGVVQSPRYKIIEKKQPVAFWCNPISGHNTLYWYLQNLGQGPELLIRYENEEAVDDSQLPKDRFSAERLKGVDSTLKIQPAELGDSAVYLCASPIYLAGGSYNEQFFGPGTRLTVL.

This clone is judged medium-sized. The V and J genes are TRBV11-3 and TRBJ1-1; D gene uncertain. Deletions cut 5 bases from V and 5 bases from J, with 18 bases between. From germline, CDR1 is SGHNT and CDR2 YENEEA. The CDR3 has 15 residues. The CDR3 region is CASSPQEGSGTEAFF. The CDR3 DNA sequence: TGTGCCAGCAGCCCCCAGGAGGGTTCGGGAACTGAAGCTTTCTTT.

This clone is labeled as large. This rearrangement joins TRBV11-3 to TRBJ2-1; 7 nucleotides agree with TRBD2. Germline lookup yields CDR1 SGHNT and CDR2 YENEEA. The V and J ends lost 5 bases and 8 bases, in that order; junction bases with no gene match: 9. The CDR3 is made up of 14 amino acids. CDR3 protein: CASSERESGDEQFF. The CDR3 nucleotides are TGTGCCAGCAGCGAGCGGGAAAGCGGCGATGAGCAGTTCTTC.

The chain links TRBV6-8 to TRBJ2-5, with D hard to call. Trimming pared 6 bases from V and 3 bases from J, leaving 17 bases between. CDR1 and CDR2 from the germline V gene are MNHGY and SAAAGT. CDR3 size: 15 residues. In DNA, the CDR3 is TGTGCCAGCAGGGAGCTTGTTATCACAAAAGAGACCCAGTACTTC. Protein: CASRELVITKETQYF.

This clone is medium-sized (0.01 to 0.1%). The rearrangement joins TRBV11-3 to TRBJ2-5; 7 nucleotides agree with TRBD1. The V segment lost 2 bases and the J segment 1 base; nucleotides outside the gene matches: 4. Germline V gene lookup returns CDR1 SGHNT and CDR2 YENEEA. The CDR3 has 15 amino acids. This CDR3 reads CASSLLGQPQETQYF. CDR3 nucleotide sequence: TGTGCCAGCAGCTTACTGGGACAGCCCCAAGAGACCCAGTACTTC. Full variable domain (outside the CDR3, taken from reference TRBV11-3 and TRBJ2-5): EAGVVQSPRYKIIEKKQPVAFWCNPISGHNTLYWYLQNLGQGPELLIRYENEEAVDDSQLPKDRFSAERLKGVDSTLKIQPAELGDSAVYLCASSLLGQPQETQYFGPGTRLLVL.

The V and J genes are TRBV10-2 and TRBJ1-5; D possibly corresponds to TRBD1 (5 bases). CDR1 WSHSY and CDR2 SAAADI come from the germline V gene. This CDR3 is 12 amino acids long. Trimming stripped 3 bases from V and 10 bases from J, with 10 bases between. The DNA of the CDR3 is TGCGCCAGCAGTGATATGACAGTACCCCAGCATTTT. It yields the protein CASSDMTVPQHF.

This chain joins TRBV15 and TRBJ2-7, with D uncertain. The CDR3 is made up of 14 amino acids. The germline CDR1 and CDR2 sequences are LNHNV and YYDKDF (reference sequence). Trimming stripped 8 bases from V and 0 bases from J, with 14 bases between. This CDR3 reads CATGSERNSYEQYF. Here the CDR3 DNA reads TGTGCCACCGGTTCGGAGAGGAACTCCTACGAGCAGTACTTC.

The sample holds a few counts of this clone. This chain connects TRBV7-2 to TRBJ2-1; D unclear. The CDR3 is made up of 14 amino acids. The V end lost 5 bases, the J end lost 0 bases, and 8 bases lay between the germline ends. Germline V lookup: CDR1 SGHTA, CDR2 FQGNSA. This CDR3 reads CASSPPASYNEQFF. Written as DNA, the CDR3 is TGTGCCAGCAGCCCCCCGGCCTCCTACAATGAGCAGTTCTTC.

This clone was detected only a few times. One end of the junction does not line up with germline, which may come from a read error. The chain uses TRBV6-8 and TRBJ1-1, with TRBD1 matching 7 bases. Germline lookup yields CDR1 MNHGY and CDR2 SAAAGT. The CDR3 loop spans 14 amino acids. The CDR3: CASSDSGGGSEAFF. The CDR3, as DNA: TGTGCCAGCAGTGACTCGGGAGGGGGCAGTGAAGCTTTCTTT.

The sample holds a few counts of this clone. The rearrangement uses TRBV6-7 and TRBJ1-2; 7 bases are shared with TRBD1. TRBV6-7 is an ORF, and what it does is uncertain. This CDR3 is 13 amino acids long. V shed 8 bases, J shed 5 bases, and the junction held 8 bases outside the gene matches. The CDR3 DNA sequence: TGTGCCAGCCATGGGGACAGCAGTTATGGCTACACCTTC. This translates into CASHGDSSYGYTF.

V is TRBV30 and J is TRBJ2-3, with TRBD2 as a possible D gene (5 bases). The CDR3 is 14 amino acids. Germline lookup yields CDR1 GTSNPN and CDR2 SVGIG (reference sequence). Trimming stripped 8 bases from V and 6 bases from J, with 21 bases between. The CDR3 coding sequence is TGTGCCGTGAGGGCAGAGACTATTTGTGATACGCAGTATTTT. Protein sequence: CAVRAETICDTQYF.

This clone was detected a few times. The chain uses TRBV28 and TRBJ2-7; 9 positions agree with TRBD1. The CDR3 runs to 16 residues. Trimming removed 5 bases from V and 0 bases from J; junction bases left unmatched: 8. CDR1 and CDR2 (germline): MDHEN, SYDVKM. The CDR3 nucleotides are TGTGCCAGCAGTACAACGGGACAGGGTATCTCCTACGAGCAGTACTTC. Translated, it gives CASSTTGQGISYEQYF.